The clone carrying this T cell receptor beta chain was seen a handful of times. This specimen comes from a study of blood T cell repertoires in COVID-19. In the study overall: The study drew acute and convalescent COVID-19 samples from the United States, Italy and Spain. Sample material is recorded as cDNA or gDNA derived from T cells, B-cell-depleted T cells, or PBMCs.

Authors' methods: Reference gene primer amplification yielded estimated nucleated cell counts. Repertoires were generated with immunoSEQ multiplex PCR, while TCRdb's copy carries only in-frame clones and drops some. The V and J calls and clone size are taken from that table; D and trimming were inferred from the DNA. Altogether nearly 60,000 clones are present, over 65% being singletons, with the ten largest covering approximately 4.5%. The CDR3 runs to 16 residues. Germline-derived CDR1 and CDR2 are MGHRA and YSYEKL. V shed 2 bases, J shed 5 bases, and the junction held 9 bases outside the gene matches.

Sequenced material: peripheral blood. The clonotype comes from a man aged 35-49 years with active COVID-19. This sequence joins TRBV4-1 and TRBJ2-7, with 10 bases fitting TRBD2. CDR3 in DNA: TGCGCCAGCAGCCAACCTAGCGGGAGTGATGGCCACGAGCAGTACTTC. Translated: CASSQPSGSDGHEQYF.